One sample yielded the 20 T cell receptor beta chains listed below, sequenced in a study of shared clonotypes between healthy human individuals (TCRdb year 2020). Library preparation employed the immunoSEQ multiplex PCR assay. TCRdb took this table from immuneACCESS and kept in-frame rearrangements with V and J called. Such tables lack part of the clones; where checked against another copy, unresolved V genes explain under half of the gap, and the rest is unexplained. For this sample there are 950,000 to 1,300,000 clones; 70% to 80% appear just once. Approximately 1.5% of the sample is held by the ten biggest clonotypes. Source material: memory CD4+ T cells sorted from blood. Sample cell subset or site, as interpreted from the label and publication: CD45RA-negative fraction. The receptors here all came from a man between 18 and 35 years old in good health.

The sample holds many counts of this clone. In DNA, the CDR3 is TGTGCCTGGAGTACTAGCGGGAGGACGTTAAGGGGGACCGGGGAGCTGTTTTTT. This translates into CAWSTSGRTLRGTGELFF. This chain links TRBV30 with TRBJ2-2, with 12 bases matching TRBD2. Germline V gives CDR1 GTSNPN, CDR2 SVGIG (reference sequence). V trimming: 2 bases; J trimming: 5 bases; junction bases outside the gene matches: 12. The CDR3 is made up of 18 amino acids. The variable domain in full, with the rest retrieved from reference TRBV30 and TRBJ2-2, is SQTIHQWPATLVQPVGSPLSLECTVEGTSNPNLYWYRQAAGRGLQLLFYSVGIGQISSEVPQNLSASRPQDRQFILSSKKLLLSDSGFYLCAWSTSGRTLRGTGELFFGEGSRLTVL.

This clone was counted at least ten times. The J gene is TRBJ1-4, the V gene TRBV28, with D hard to call. Per germline, CDR1 MDHEN and CDR2 SYDVKM. The V gene lost 10 bases and the J gene lost 7 bases, with 10 bases spanning the gap. The CDR3 length is 11 residues. Here the CDR3 DNA reads TGTGCCACCGACGGCGGTGAAAAACTGTTTTTT. It specifies CATDGGEKLFF.

Details on this clone: Being one base from a much bigger clone, this may be a read error. CDR3 in DNA: TGTGCCAGCAGCCTACAGGGGGAGAATTCACCCCTCCACTTT. Encoded protein: CASSLQGENSPLHF. V gene TRBV6-6 combines with J gene TRBJ1-6, with TRBD1 matching over 8 bases. The CDR3 loop spans 14 amino acids. Per the germline V gene, CDR1 is MNHNY and CDR2 is SVGAGI (reference sequence). The ends lost 6 bases at V and 7 bases at J; junction bases unmatched: 5.

The chain has TRBV30 and TRBJ2-5; 10 positions match TRBD2. CDR3 length: 16 residues. Germline V gives CDR1 GTSNPN, CDR2 SVGIG (reference sequence). With 3 bases clipped from V and 9 bases from J, the junction kept 16 bases outside the gene matches. Here the CDR3 reads CAWSDPSGGPHRSQYF. The CDR3 DNA sequence: TGTGCCTGGAGCGACCCTAGCGGGGGCCCCCACAGGTCCCAGTACTTC.

The chain combines TRBV5-4 with TRBJ1-1; 8 positions match TRBD1. Trimming removed 4 bases from V and 5 bases from J; junction bases left unmatched: 10. CDR3 length equals 15 residues. Germline V gene data show CDR1 as SGHNT and CDR2 as YYREEE (reference sequence). In DNA form, the CDR3 reads TGTGCCAGCAGCCCGGGAGGCAGGGGGCTGACTGAAGCTTTCTTT. It is translated as CASSPGGRGLTEAFF.

The rearrangement joins TRBV6-5 to TRBJ2-5, with no clear D. Trimming took 1 base from V and 5 from J, leaving 11 bases between them. The CDR3 has 14 amino acids. Germline V gives CDR1 MNHEY, CDR2 SVGAGI. CDR3 bases: TGTGCCAGCAGTTACTTTTTAGGACCCGAGACCCAGTACTTC. This codes for CASSYFLGPETQYF.

The chain uses TRBV9 and TRBJ1-3; D possibly corresponds to TRBD1 (5 bases). The V and J ends lost 0 bases and 2 bases respectively, with 9 bases between them. CDR3 length: 15 residues. CDR1 and CDR2 from the germline V gene are SGDLS and YYNGEE. CDR3 DNA: TGTGCCAGCAGCGTAGGGGGGAATACTGGAAACACCATATATTTT. Encoded protein: CASSVGGNTGNTIYF.

The genes are TRBV6-5 and TRBJ1-2; TRBD1 agrees at 10 bases. Germline CDR1 and CDR2: MNHEY and SVGAGI. This CDR3 spans 16 amino acids. V lost 2 bases, J lost 3 bases, and 6 bases stayed unmatched. CDR3 in amino acids: CASSYAPGQGYYGYTF. The CDR3 nucleotides are TGTGCCAGCAGTTACGCCCCGGGACAGGGGTACTATGGCTACACCTTC.

V gene TRBV6-5 combines with J gene TRBJ1-2; D remains unclear. V shed 6 bases and J shed 0 bases, with 14 bases lying between them. Germline V gene data show CDR1 as MNHEY and CDR2 as SVGAGI. The CDR3 sequence is 15 residues long. The CDR3 loop is CASRVGGGANYGYTF. The CDR3, as DNA: TGTGCCAGCAGGGTGGGAGGCGGTGCTAACTATGGCTACACCTTC.

This clone is a singleton in its sample. The CDR3 DNA sequence: TGTGCCAGCAGTGAATACGGCCAGATCACCGGGGAGCTGTTTTTT. Translated: CASSEYGQITGELFF. The chain carries TRBV6-1 and TRBJ2-2; no clear D gene. Germline CDR1 MNHNS, CDR2 SASEGT. Trimming left V 2 bases short and J 4 bases short, with 11 bases between. The length of the CDR3 is 15 residues.

On this clone itself: This may arise from a read error, as a much more abundant clone is one base away. The chain uses TRBV6-5 and TRBJ1-5; D gene unclear. CDR1 MNHEY and CDR2 SVGAGI come from the germline V gene. The ends were cut back, 6 bases at V and 1 base at J, with 10 bases in the middle. CDR3 length: 14 residues. CDR3 loop: CASSLDGSNQPQHF. DNA of the CDR3: TGTGCCAGCAGCTTAGACGGGAGCAATCAGCCCCAGCATTTT.

The chain carries TRBV19 and TRBJ1-1; no reliable D call. This CDR3 comprises 15 residues. Germline values: CDR1 LNHDA, CDR2 SQIVND (reference sequence). V was shortened by 3 bases and J by 0 bases, with 11 bases between the two germline ends. As DNA, the CDR3 is TGTGCCAGTAGTATTTATGGGTCCATGAACACTGAAGCTTTCTTT. This codes for CASSIYGSMNTEAFF.

This clone was detected only a few times. The same CDR3 can be traced to other DNA sequences in this sample. V gene TRBV5-4 combines with J gene TRBJ2-2; D remains ambiguous. Per the germline V gene, CDR1 is SGHNT and CDR2 is YYREEE (reference sequence). The CDR3 runs to 15 residues. V shed 0 bases and J shed 2 bases, with 8 bases lying between them. The CDR3 DNA is TGTGCCAGCAGCTTGGGTCAGACTAACACCGGGGAGCTGTTTTTT. This encodes CASSLGQTNTGELFF.

This chain joins TRBV4-3 and TRBJ2-3; 8 bases fit TRBD1. CDR3 length: 16 residues. Looked up from germline, CDR1 is LGHNA and CDR2 is YSLEER. The V gene end was trimmed by 3 bases and the J gene end by 1 base; junction bases not matched to a gene: 6. CDR3 sequence (DNA): TGCGCCAGCAGCCATGCGGCGGACAGGGGCACAGATACGCAGTATTTT. It yields the protein CASSHAADRGTDTQYF.

The V call is TRBV28, the J call TRBJ1-2; no clear D gene. CDR1 and CDR2 (germline): MDHEN, SYDVKM. The CDR3 sequence is 10 residues long. Trimming removed 8 bases from V and 6 bases from J, with 7 bases in between. CDR3 DNA: TGTGCCAGCCGAAGCGATGGCTACACCTTC. Protein sequence: CASRSDGYTF.

This chain links TRBV11-3 with TRBJ2-3; D remains ambiguous. Trimming removed 1 base from V and 3 bases from J, with 14 bases in between. Germline V gene sequence: CDR1 SGHNT, CDR2 YENEEA. The CDR3 is 16 amino acids. As DNA, the CDR3 is TGTGCCAGCAGCTTAGGTGCCCTCCCGGGTACAGATACGCAGTATTTT. It specifies CASSLGALPGTDTQYF.

The V call is TRBV7-2, the J call TRBJ2-7; the match to TRBD1 covers 8 bases. The V segment lost 5 bases and the J segment 0 bases; nucleotides outside the gene matches: 6. Germline V gene data show CDR1 as SGHTA and CDR2 as FQGNSA. The length of the CDR3 is 15 residues. The CDR3 sequence: CASSPRQGLSYEQYF. CDR3 sequence (DNA): TGTGCCAGCAGCCCTCGACAGGGGCTCTCCTACGAGCAGTACTTC.

This clone was detected only once. The chain uses TRBV19 and TRBJ2-7, with TRBD1 matching 8 bases. Germline V gene data show CDR1 as LNHDA and CDR2 as SQIVND (reference sequence). Trimming cost V 8 bases and J 6 bases; bases outside gene matches: 6. The CDR3 length is 12 residues. CDR3 sequence: CASQGARSEQYF. In nucleotides, the CDR3 is TGTGCCAGTCAGGGGGCGCGATCCGAGCAGTACTTC. Full variable domain (missing parts from reference TRBV19 and TRBJ2-7): DGGITQSPKYLFRKEGQNVTLSCEQNLNHDAMYWYRQDPGQGLRLIYYSQIVNDFQKGDIAEGYSVSREKKESFPLTVTSAQKNPTAFYLCASQGARSEQYFGPGTRLTVT.

The chain has TRBV7-2 and TRBJ2-7; 11 bases agree with TRBD1. This CDR3 has 14 residues. The junction had 6 bases not matched to a gene; V was cut back by 4 bases and J by 7 bases. Germline CDR1 reads SGHTA; CDR2 reads FQGNSA. The CDR3 sequence is CASSSRDRGGEQYF. In nucleotides, the CDR3 is TGTGCCAGCAGCTCCCGGGACAGGGGGGGGGAGCAGTACTTC.

V and J are TRBV12-5 and TRBJ2-5, with D perhaps assigned TRBD1 or TRBD2 (5 bases each). V was cut by 2 bases and J by 1 base, with 14 bases left in between. The germline gives CDR1 LGHNT, CDR2 FRNRAP. The CDR3 sequence is 16 residues long. CDR3 sequence (DNA): TGTGCTAGTGGTTTGCTAATACGTGGGGGCCAAGAGACCCAGTACTTC. Translated: CASGLLIRGGQETQYF.